Each of the 17 T cell receptor beta chains below was sequenced from the same sample in a study of blood T cell repertoires in COVID-19. Profiling relied on immunoSEQ multiplex PCR, and the TCRdb table lists in-frame clones only, not all of them. The data show tens of thousands of clones, 69% seen once. The sequenced material came from peripheral blood. All receptors come from an elderly man with acute or convalescent COVID-19.

The V call is TRBV19, the J call TRBJ2-7; 8 nucleotides align to TRBD2. V gave up 5 bases and J gave up 3 bases; unmatched junction bases: 9. CDR1 and CDR2 from the germline V gene are LNHDA and SQIVND (reference sequence). The CDR3 covers 15 residues. The CDR3 spells CASSSDAAGDYEQYF. The DNA for the CDR3 is TGTGCCAGTAGTTCGGACGCAGCGGGAGACTACGAGCAGTACTTC.

The CDR3 here is CASSDISGGWDQPQHF. The DNA of the CDR3 is TGTGCCAGCAGTGATATATCAGGGGGCTGGGATCAGCCCCAGCATTTT. The J gene is TRBJ1-5, the V gene TRBV2; 8 nucleotides agree with TRBD1. Germline CDR1 and CDR2: SNHLY and FYNNEI. With 3 bases clipped from V and 5 bases from J, the junction kept 9 bases outside the gene matches. The CDR3 is made up of 16 amino acids.

The chain carries TRBV5-5 and TRBJ2-2; 9 bases are a match to TRBD1. Per germline, CDR1 SGHKS and CDR2 YYEKEE (reference sequence). V was clipped by 4 bases and J by 3 bases; unmatched bases: 7. The CDR3 runs to 16 residues. In DNA form, the CDR3 reads TGTGCCAGCAGCCCCGAATGGGACAGGGACACCGGGGAGCTGTTTTTT. This codes for CASSPEWDRDTGELFF.

V and J are TRBV5-4 and TRBJ2-5, with TRBD1 matching 7 bases. CDR1 and CDR2 (germline): SGHNT, YYREEE (reference sequence). V was clipped by 0 bases and J by 3 bases; unmatched bases: 2. This CDR3 is built from 14 residues. CDR3 in amino acids: CASSLAGTEETQYF. The DNA of the CDR3 is TGTGCCAGCAGCTTGGCGGGGACAGAAGAGACCCAGTACTTC.

The chain employs TRBV7-8 and TRBJ2-2, with 9 nucleotides matching TRBD1. Germline-derived CDR1 and CDR2 are SGHVS and FQNEAQ. This CDR3 contains 17 residues. Trimming at V came to 5 bases and at J to 6 bases, leaving 13 bases not matched to a gene. The CDR3 loop is CASSPWTGESEAGELFF. CDR3 sequence (DNA): TGTGCCAGCAGCCCTTGGACAGGGGAGAGTGAGGCCGGGGAGCTGTTTTTT.

The chain joins TRBV4-1 to TRBJ1-5; D is possibly TRBD1 (5 bases). Germline CDR1 MGHRA, CDR2 YSYEKL. V was trimmed by 5 bases and J by 8 bases, leaving 19 bases between them. This CDR3 comprises 15 residues. DNA of the CDR3: TGCGCCAGCAGCGAAGGTTCATGGGGGGATAAGCCCCAGCATTTT. It translates to CASSEGSWGDKPQHF.

The chain uses TRBV19 and TRBJ1-2; 9 bases agree with TRBD1. The CDR3 is 15 residues long. Germline CDR1 is LNHDA and CDR2 is SQIVND (reference sequence). J gave up 8 bases and V 6 bases, and 13 bases lay outside the gene matches. In DNA, the CDR3 is TGTGCCAGTAGAATCGGGACAGGGAGTATGGGAGGCTACACCTTC. It translates to CASRIGTGSMGGYTF.

The genes are TRBV7-2 and TRBJ1-2; 7 nucleotides line up with TRBD1. In germline, CDR1 is SGHTA, CDR2 FQGNSA. CDR3 length: 13 residues. Trimming removed 5 bases from V and 6 bases from J; junction bases left unmatched: 6. In nucleotides, the CDR3 is TGTGCCAGCAGCCGACAGGGATCGAATGGCTACACCTTC. Its translation: CASSRQGSNGYTF.

The V and J genes are TRBV19 and TRBJ2-7, with 13 bases lining up with TRBD2. This CDR3 is built from 13 residues. Unmatched junction bases numbered 5, after V lost 10 bases and J lost 5 bases. Germline V gene sequence: CDR1 LNHDA, CDR2 SQIVND (reference sequence). The CDR3 DNA sequence: TGTGCCACTAAACTAGCGGGGGGGAACGAGCAGTACTTC. Protein sequence: CATKLAGGNEQYF.

The CDR3 region is CASSLDQGGEKLFF. DNA for the CDR3: TGTGCCAGCAGCTTAGACCAGGGAGGTGAAAAACTGTTTTTT. The chain is built from TRBV7-6 and TRBJ1-4; possibly TRBD1 for D (5 bases). Germline-derived CDR1 and CDR2 are SGHVS and FNYEAQ. This CDR3 comprises 14 residues. Trimming cost V 1 base and J 7 bases, with 10 bases left between them.

The gene calls are TRBV15 and TRBJ2-3; possibly TRBD2 for D (5 bases). The V and J ends lost 0 bases and 7 bases respectively, with 14 bases between them. The CDR3 length is 15 residues. Germline loops: CDR1 LNHNV, CDR2 YYDKDF (reference sequence). In nucleotides, the CDR3 is TGTGCCACCAGCAGAGACGACGGGGTTACGAATACGCAGTATTTT. This gives the protein CATSRDDGVTNTQYF.

This chain joins TRBV3-1 (or the pseudogene TRBV3-2) and TRBJ2-7; TRBD2 matches at 9 bases. The CDR3 is 14 residues long. J lost 5 bases, V lost 4 bases, and 6 bases had no gene match. Per germline, CDR1 LGHDT and CDR2 YNNKEL (reference sequence). The CDR3 is CASSLSGSNDEQYF. In DNA form, the CDR3 reads TGTGCCAGCAGCCTTAGCGGGAGCAACGACGAGCAGTACTTC.

This clone was seen more than once but under ten times. The chain recombines TRBV7-8 with TRBJ1-2, with D hard to call. The CDR3 runs to 17 residues. V lost 1 base to trimming and J lost 3 bases, with 18 bases between them. The germline V gene has CDR1 SGHVS and CDR2 FQNEAQ. Written as DNA, the CDR3 is TGTGCCAGCAGCTTAGTAGTCAGGCTCACTGGGTACTATGGCTACACCTTC. This sequence encodes CASSLVVRLTGYYGYTF.

This chain connects TRBV5-4 to TRBJ2-1; 12 bases are a match to TRBD2. Trimming took 3 bases from V and 0 from J; bases not matched to a gene: 1. CDR1 SGHNT and CDR2 YYREEE come from the germline V gene (reference sequence). This CDR3 contains 16 residues. CDR3 sequence reads: CASSSSGRASYNEQFF. The CDR3 bases are TGTGCCAGCAGCTCTAGCGGGAGGGCCTCCTACAATGAGCAGTTCTTC.

This sequence joins TRBV27 and TRBJ2-7, with TRBD1 matching over 11 bases. The V segment lost 6 bases and the J segment 2 bases; nucleotides outside the gene matches: 6. Looked up from germline, CDR1 is MNHEY and CDR2 is SMNVEV (reference sequence). CDR3 size: 15 residues. The CDR3 nucleotides read TGTGCCAGCAGGGCCGGACAGGGGGCAACCTACGAGCAGTACTTC. Its protein product is CASRAGQGATYEQYF.

The chain joins TRBV5-5 to TRBJ1-1; TRBD1 is a possible D gene (6 bases). In germline, CDR1 is SGHKS, CDR2 YYEKEE (reference sequence). The V and J ends lost 2 bases and 8 bases respectively, with 7 bases between them. The CDR3 runs to 11 residues. The CDR3 nucleotides are TGTGCCAGCAGCTTCGGACAGGAAGCTTTCTTT. Amino acids: CASSFGQEAFF.

The chain recombines TRBV18 with TRBJ1-2; D gene ambiguous. The CDR3 length is 11 residues. CDR1 and CDR2 from the germline V gene are KGHSH and LQKENI. Trimming pared 3 bases from V and 8 bases from J, leaving 7 bases between. The CDR3 sequence: CASSPAEGYTF. The CDR3 DNA follows: TGTGCCAGCTCACCCGCGGAGGGCTACACCTTC.